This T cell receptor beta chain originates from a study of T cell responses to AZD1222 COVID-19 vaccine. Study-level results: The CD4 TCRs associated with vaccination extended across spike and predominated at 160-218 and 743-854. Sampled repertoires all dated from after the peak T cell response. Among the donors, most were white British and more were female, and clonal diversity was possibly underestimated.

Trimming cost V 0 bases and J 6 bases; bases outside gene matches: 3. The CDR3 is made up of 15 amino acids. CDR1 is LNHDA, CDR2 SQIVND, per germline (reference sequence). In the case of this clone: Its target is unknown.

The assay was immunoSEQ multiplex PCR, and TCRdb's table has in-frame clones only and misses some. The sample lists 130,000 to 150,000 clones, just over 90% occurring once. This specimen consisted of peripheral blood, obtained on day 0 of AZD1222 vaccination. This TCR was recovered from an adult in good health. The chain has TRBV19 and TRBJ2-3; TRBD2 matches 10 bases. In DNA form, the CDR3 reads TGTGCCAGTAGTATAGAGAAACTAGCGGGGGATACGCAGTATTTT. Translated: CASSIEKLAGDTQYF.